This T cell receptor (beta chain) was sequenced in a study of response to subunit inactivated influenza vaccine. Study-wide findings and caveats: Seasonal influenza vaccination, on each occasion, was suggested by the authors to recruit few new T cells.

TCRdb re-analysed the RT-PCR reads in MiXCR, keeping a single row per CDR3 protein. The sample includes around 190,000 distinct CDR3 sequences, approximately 9.2% of them seen just once. This clonotype was seen at least ten times. Its antigen is undetermined. The V and J ends lost 6 bases and 5 bases, in that order; junction bases with no gene match: 13. The CDR3 contains 17 residues. Germline values: CDR1 MDHEN, CDR2 SYDVKM. The rearrangement joins TRBV28 to TRBJ2-2, with 9 bases identical to TRBD1. The clonotype originates from a man in his fifties or sixties who received an inactivated influenza vaccine. Sequencing was performed on non-naive T cells sorted from PBMCs, taken on the day of vaccination. The CDR3 DNA reads TGTGCCAGCAGATATATAAAGGGGACAGGGAGGACCGGGGAGCTGTTTTTT. Residues: CASRYIKGTGRTGELFF.